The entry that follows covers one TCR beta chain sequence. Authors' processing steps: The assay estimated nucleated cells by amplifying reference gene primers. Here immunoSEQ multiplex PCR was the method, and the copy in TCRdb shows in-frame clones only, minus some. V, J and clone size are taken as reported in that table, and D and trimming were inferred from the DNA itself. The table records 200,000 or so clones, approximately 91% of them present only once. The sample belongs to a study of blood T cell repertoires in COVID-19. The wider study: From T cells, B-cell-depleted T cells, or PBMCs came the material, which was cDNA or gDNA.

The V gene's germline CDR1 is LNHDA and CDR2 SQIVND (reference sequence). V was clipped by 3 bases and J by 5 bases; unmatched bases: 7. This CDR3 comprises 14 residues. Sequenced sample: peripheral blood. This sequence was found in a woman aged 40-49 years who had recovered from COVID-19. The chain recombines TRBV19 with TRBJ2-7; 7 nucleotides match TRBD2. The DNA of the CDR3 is TGTGCCAGTAGTATTAGGCGGGAGCATGACGAGCAGTACTTC. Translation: CASSIRREHDEQYF.